Listed here are 7 T cell receptor beta chains from one sample, sequenced in a study of human T cells and chemical hapten exposure. TCRdb re-called the RACE reads through MiXCR, storing one row per CDR3 protein. This table has about 120,000 distinct CDR3 sequences, around 13% appearing once. Time point meaning: patch test 1, 2 weeks after DPC sensitization. The treatment denotes: therapeutic diphenylcyclopropenone sensitization with weekly scalp DPC. The sample was whole blood, taken in connection with sensitization to the hapten diphenylcyclopropenone (DPC). These receptors were collected from a man younger than 30 with alopecia areata. Some clones in this sample may be carry-over from other donors' samples.

This clonotype has a handful of counts. The chain recombines TRBV11-2 with TRBJ2-5; D not resolved. Germline CDR1 reads SGHAT; CDR2 reads FQNNGV. Trimming pared 0 bases from V and 7 bases from J, leaving 18 bases between. This CDR3 comprises 16 residues. The CDR3 coding sequence is TGTGCCAGCAGCTTAGATGGCAGTATTTCAAGAGGGACCCAGTACTTC. Translating gives CASSLDGSISRGTQYF. Full variable domain (missing parts from reference TRBV11-2 and TRBJ2-5): EAGVAQSPRYKIIEKRQSVAFWCNPISGHATLYWYQQILGQGPKLLIQFQNNGVVDDSQLPKDRFSAERLKGVDSTLKIQPAKLEDSAVYLCASSLDGSISRGTQYFGPGTRLLVL.

Comments on this clonotype: A much larger clone sits a single nucleotide away, making a read error possible. The chain combines TRBV7-9 with TRBJ1-2; TRBD1 is a possible D gene (5 bases). Trimming removed 5 bases from V and 4 bases from J, with 11 bases in between. The CDR3 totals 13 residues. The germline CDR1 and CDR2 sequences are SEHNR and FQNEAQ (reference sequence). CDR3 in amino acids: CASSRGESYGYTF. In DNA, the CDR3 is TGTGCCAGCAGCCGGGGGGAGAGCTATGGCTACACCTTC.

This clonotype was seen more than once but under ten times. This chain uses TRBV5-1 with TRBJ2-7, with 8 bases matching TRBD1. Looked up from germline, CDR1 is SGHRS and CDR2 is YFSETQ. J gave up 0 bases and V 4 bases, and 9 bases lay outside the gene matches. The CDR3 is 16 amino acids. In DNA, the CDR3 is TGCGCCAGCAGCGTAGGGACAGGAAGGAGCTCCTACGAGCAGTACTTC. Its translation is CASSVGTGRSSYEQYF.

The sample holds many counts of this clonotype. This chain connects TRBV7-9 to TRBJ2-1; D is possibly TRBD1 (5 bases). V gave up 4 bases and J gave up 8 bases, with 18 bases separating them. Per germline, CDR1 SEHNR and CDR2 FQNEAQ (reference sequence). The CDR3 is made up of 15 amino acids. The CDR3 here is CASSSHPRVGDEQFF. The DNA of the CDR3 is TGTGCCAGCAGCTCGCATCCCAGGGTTGGCGATGAGCAGTTCTTC.

This clonotype was seen only a few times. This chain uses TRBV10-3 with TRBJ1-1; TRBD1 agrees at 8 bases. Trimming removed 1 base from V and 5 bases from J; junction bases left unmatched: 12. This CDR3 contains 17 residues. Germline V gives CDR1 ENHRY, CDR2 SYGVKD. The DNA for the CDR3 is TGTGCCATCAGTGAGTGGACCTACTCAGGGGGCTGGACTGAAGCTTTCTTT. Its protein is CAISEWTYSGGWTEAFF.

The chain couples TRBV6-1 to TRBJ1-6; weak D call: TRBD1 (6 bases). Trimming removed 4 bases from V and 6 bases from J, with 13 bases in between. There are 15 residues in the CDR3. Germline V gene data show CDR1 as MNHNS and CDR2 as SASEGT. The CDR3 nucleotides are TGTGCCAGCAGTGCTAGGGGGAACCGTAATTCACCCCTCCACTTT. Protein sequence: CASSARGNRNSPLHF.

The CDR3 DNA reads TGTGCCAGCAGTTATTCAGGCAGGGAGGCTGAAGCTTTCTTT. Its translation: CASSYSGREAEAFF. V gene TRBV6-2 or TRBV6-3 combines with J gene TRBJ1-1; D may be TRBD1 (5 bases). The CDR3 has 14 residues. Germline V lookup: CDR1 MNHEY, CDR2 SVGEGT. V was trimmed by 3 bases and J by 6 bases, leaving 14 bases between them.